This is a list of T cell receptor beta chains from one sample in a study of T cells in Graves' hyperthyroidism and ophthalmopathy. Using its own MiXCR run on the multiplex PCR reads, TCRdb lists one record per CDR3 protein. Here the sample spans roughly 380,000 distinct CDR3 sequences, roughly 13% being singletons. Sequencing was performed on blood. The receptors derive from a woman aged 55-70 years with Graves' hyperthyroidism. CDR3s include the opening cysteine and the closing phenylalanine or tryptophan. A D gene is named only where the DNA matches it firmly. Size tells how often a clone was seen (once, few, many) or the class of an expanded clone, and some rows leave it out.

TRBJ2-7 TRBV20-1 NA many CSAIETRSYEQYF TGCAGTGCTATAGAGACGCGTTCCTACGAGCAGTACTTC
TRBJ2-7 TRBV11-3 NA many CASSPNRGRQSYEQYF TGTGCCAGCAGCCCTAACCGGGGACGGCAGTCCTACGAGCAGTACTTC
TRBJ2-7 TRBV5-1 NA NA CASARAEVSYEQYF TGCGCCAGCGCTAGGGCAGAGGTCTCCTACGAGCAGTACTTC
TRBJ2-1 TRBV7-9 NA few CASSLDDRNEQFF TGTGCCAGCAGCTTAGATGACCGGAATGAGCAGTTCTTC
TRBJ2-4 TRBV20-1 TRBD1 many CSARTGNIQYF TGCAGTGCGCGGACAGGGAACATTCAGTACTTC
TRBJ2-5 TRBV10-3 TRBD2 many CAISYNNPRNSGRGETQYF TGTGCCATCAGCTATAATAATCCGCGGAATAGCGGGAGAGGAGAGACCCAGTACTTC
TRBJ2-6 TRBV6-1 NA NA CASSEPGFYLSGANVLTF TGTGCCAGCAGTGAGCCAGGCTTTTATTTGTCTGGGGCCAACGTCCTGACTTTC
TRBJ2-2 TRBV19 TRBD1 few CASSIRGLGTGELFF TGTGCCAGTAGTATCAGGGGGCTGGGCACCGGGGAGCTGTTTTTT
TRBJ2-7 TRBV7-3 TRBD2 many CASSLGGGDEQYF TGTGCCAGCAGCTTGGGGGGGGGTGACGAGCAGTACTTC
TRBJ1-2 TRBV4-1 NA few CASSQPGKRYGYTF TGCGCCAGCAGCCAACCGGGAAAAAGGTATGGCTACACCTTC
TRBJ2-3 TRBV12-5 NA few CASGLRDTQYF TGTGCTAGTGGGTTACGAGATACGCAGTATTTT
TRBJ2-4 TRBV20-1 NA NA CSARDDRRNIQYF TGCAGTGCTAGAGATGATCGCCGGAACATTCAGTACTTC
TRBJ1-1 TRBV12-3/TRBV12-4 TRBD1 many CASSEQGKGFEAFF TGTGCCAGCAGTGAACAGGGGAAAGGGTTTGAAGCTTTCTTT
TRBJ1-1 TRBV12-3/TRBV12-4 NA many CASSSRGDTEAFF TGTGCCAGCAGTAGCCGGGGGGACACTGAAGCTTTCTTT
TRBJ1-1 TRBV4-2 TRBD1 NA CASSQDEGARTEAFF TGTGCCAGCAGCCAAGACGAGGGGGCGAGGACTGAAGCTTTCTTT
TRBJ1-5 TRBV29-1 TRBD1 NA CSVGRGLGQPQHF TGCAGCGTTGGCAGGGGGTTGGGGCAGCCCCAGCATTTT
TRBJ2-5 TRBV5-5 TRBD1 NA CASSLSTPRGPWETQYF TGTGCCAGCAGCTTGTCCACGCCTAGGGGGCCATGGGAGACCCAGTACTTC
TRBJ1-3 TRBV19 TRBD1 few CASSPLDRNSGNTIYF TGTGCCAGTAGTCCCCTGGACAGGAACTCTGGAAACACCATATATTTT
TRBJ1-6 TRBV6-1 NA many CASSTDGFRAPLHF TGTGCCAGCAGCACCGACGGCTTTAGGGCACCCCTCCACTTT
TRBJ2-7 TRBV3-1 TRBD1 NA CASSPGQIYEQYF TGTGCCAGCAGCCCGGGACAGATTTACGAGCAGTACTTC
TRBJ2-5 TRBV18 TRBD2 few CASSPPFAGGPQETQYF TGTGCCAGCTCACCACCGTTCGCGGGAGGCCCCCAAGAGACCCAGTACTTC
TRBJ2-7 TRBV3-1 NA many CASSQEENEQYF TGTGCCAGCAGCCAAGAAGAGAACGAGCAGTACTTC
TRBJ1-5 TRBV6-1 NA many CASSEFGQDHQPQHF TGTGCCAGCAGTGAATTCGGGCAGGACCATCAGCCCCAGCATTTT
TRBJ2-7 TRBV12-3/TRBV12-4 TRBD1 many CASSFTQGAYEQYF TGTGCCAGCAGTTTTACACAGGGGGCCTACGAGCAGTACTTC
TRBJ1-5 TRBV28 NA many CASSSQPQHF TGTGCCAGCAGTTCCCAGCCCCAGCATTTT
TRBJ1-1 TRBV10-3 NA many CAISHPTENTEAFF TGTGCCATCAGCCACCCGACTGAGAACACTGAAGCTTTCTTT
TRBJ2-3 TRBV7-2 TRBD2 many CASDPSGTRTDTQYF TGTGCCAGCGACCCTAGCGGGACCCGCACAGATACGCAGTATTTT
TRBJ2-5 TRBV19 NA NA CANRIDPKRIETQYF TGTGCCAATCGAATAGACCCGAAACGTATTGAGACCCAGTACTTC
TRBJ2-1 TRBV11-3 NA many CASSLGDKQQFF TGTGCCAGCAGCTTAGGGGACAAGCAGCAGTTCTTC
TRBJ2-3 TRBV12-5 NA few CASEYTDTQYF TGTGCTAGTGAATACACAGATACGCAGTATTTT
TRBJ1-1 TRBV10-3 TRBD1 many CAIRDRGSNTEAFF TGTGCCATCAGAGACAGGGGTTCGAACACTGAAGCTTTCTTT
TRBJ1-3 TRBV19 TRBD1 NA CASSVQGSSGNTIYF TGTGCCAGTAGCGTACAGGGGAGCTCTGGAAACACCATATATTTT
TRBJ2-1 TRBV7-9 TRBD2 many CASSLVEGGPGQFF TGTGCCAGCAGCTTAGTGGAGGGAGGGCCCGGGCAGTTCTTC
TRBJ1-5 TRBV5-4 NA NA CASSPTPGGNQPQHF TGTGCCAGCAGCCCAACCCCGGGAGGTAATCAGCCCCAGCATTTT
TRBJ1-2 TRBV4-1 TRBD1 NA CASSLRQGSNYGYTF TGCGCCAGCAGCCTTCGACAGGGCTCTAACTATGGCTACACCTTC
TRBJ1-2 TRBV6-1 TRBD1 many CASSSWTGLYYGYTF TGTGCCAGCAGTTCCTGGACAGGGCTGTACTATGGCTACACCTTC
TRBJ2-7 TRBV28 NA NA CASSFPRAGYEQYF TGTGCCAGCAGTTTTCCAAGGGCGGGCTACGAGCAGTACTTC